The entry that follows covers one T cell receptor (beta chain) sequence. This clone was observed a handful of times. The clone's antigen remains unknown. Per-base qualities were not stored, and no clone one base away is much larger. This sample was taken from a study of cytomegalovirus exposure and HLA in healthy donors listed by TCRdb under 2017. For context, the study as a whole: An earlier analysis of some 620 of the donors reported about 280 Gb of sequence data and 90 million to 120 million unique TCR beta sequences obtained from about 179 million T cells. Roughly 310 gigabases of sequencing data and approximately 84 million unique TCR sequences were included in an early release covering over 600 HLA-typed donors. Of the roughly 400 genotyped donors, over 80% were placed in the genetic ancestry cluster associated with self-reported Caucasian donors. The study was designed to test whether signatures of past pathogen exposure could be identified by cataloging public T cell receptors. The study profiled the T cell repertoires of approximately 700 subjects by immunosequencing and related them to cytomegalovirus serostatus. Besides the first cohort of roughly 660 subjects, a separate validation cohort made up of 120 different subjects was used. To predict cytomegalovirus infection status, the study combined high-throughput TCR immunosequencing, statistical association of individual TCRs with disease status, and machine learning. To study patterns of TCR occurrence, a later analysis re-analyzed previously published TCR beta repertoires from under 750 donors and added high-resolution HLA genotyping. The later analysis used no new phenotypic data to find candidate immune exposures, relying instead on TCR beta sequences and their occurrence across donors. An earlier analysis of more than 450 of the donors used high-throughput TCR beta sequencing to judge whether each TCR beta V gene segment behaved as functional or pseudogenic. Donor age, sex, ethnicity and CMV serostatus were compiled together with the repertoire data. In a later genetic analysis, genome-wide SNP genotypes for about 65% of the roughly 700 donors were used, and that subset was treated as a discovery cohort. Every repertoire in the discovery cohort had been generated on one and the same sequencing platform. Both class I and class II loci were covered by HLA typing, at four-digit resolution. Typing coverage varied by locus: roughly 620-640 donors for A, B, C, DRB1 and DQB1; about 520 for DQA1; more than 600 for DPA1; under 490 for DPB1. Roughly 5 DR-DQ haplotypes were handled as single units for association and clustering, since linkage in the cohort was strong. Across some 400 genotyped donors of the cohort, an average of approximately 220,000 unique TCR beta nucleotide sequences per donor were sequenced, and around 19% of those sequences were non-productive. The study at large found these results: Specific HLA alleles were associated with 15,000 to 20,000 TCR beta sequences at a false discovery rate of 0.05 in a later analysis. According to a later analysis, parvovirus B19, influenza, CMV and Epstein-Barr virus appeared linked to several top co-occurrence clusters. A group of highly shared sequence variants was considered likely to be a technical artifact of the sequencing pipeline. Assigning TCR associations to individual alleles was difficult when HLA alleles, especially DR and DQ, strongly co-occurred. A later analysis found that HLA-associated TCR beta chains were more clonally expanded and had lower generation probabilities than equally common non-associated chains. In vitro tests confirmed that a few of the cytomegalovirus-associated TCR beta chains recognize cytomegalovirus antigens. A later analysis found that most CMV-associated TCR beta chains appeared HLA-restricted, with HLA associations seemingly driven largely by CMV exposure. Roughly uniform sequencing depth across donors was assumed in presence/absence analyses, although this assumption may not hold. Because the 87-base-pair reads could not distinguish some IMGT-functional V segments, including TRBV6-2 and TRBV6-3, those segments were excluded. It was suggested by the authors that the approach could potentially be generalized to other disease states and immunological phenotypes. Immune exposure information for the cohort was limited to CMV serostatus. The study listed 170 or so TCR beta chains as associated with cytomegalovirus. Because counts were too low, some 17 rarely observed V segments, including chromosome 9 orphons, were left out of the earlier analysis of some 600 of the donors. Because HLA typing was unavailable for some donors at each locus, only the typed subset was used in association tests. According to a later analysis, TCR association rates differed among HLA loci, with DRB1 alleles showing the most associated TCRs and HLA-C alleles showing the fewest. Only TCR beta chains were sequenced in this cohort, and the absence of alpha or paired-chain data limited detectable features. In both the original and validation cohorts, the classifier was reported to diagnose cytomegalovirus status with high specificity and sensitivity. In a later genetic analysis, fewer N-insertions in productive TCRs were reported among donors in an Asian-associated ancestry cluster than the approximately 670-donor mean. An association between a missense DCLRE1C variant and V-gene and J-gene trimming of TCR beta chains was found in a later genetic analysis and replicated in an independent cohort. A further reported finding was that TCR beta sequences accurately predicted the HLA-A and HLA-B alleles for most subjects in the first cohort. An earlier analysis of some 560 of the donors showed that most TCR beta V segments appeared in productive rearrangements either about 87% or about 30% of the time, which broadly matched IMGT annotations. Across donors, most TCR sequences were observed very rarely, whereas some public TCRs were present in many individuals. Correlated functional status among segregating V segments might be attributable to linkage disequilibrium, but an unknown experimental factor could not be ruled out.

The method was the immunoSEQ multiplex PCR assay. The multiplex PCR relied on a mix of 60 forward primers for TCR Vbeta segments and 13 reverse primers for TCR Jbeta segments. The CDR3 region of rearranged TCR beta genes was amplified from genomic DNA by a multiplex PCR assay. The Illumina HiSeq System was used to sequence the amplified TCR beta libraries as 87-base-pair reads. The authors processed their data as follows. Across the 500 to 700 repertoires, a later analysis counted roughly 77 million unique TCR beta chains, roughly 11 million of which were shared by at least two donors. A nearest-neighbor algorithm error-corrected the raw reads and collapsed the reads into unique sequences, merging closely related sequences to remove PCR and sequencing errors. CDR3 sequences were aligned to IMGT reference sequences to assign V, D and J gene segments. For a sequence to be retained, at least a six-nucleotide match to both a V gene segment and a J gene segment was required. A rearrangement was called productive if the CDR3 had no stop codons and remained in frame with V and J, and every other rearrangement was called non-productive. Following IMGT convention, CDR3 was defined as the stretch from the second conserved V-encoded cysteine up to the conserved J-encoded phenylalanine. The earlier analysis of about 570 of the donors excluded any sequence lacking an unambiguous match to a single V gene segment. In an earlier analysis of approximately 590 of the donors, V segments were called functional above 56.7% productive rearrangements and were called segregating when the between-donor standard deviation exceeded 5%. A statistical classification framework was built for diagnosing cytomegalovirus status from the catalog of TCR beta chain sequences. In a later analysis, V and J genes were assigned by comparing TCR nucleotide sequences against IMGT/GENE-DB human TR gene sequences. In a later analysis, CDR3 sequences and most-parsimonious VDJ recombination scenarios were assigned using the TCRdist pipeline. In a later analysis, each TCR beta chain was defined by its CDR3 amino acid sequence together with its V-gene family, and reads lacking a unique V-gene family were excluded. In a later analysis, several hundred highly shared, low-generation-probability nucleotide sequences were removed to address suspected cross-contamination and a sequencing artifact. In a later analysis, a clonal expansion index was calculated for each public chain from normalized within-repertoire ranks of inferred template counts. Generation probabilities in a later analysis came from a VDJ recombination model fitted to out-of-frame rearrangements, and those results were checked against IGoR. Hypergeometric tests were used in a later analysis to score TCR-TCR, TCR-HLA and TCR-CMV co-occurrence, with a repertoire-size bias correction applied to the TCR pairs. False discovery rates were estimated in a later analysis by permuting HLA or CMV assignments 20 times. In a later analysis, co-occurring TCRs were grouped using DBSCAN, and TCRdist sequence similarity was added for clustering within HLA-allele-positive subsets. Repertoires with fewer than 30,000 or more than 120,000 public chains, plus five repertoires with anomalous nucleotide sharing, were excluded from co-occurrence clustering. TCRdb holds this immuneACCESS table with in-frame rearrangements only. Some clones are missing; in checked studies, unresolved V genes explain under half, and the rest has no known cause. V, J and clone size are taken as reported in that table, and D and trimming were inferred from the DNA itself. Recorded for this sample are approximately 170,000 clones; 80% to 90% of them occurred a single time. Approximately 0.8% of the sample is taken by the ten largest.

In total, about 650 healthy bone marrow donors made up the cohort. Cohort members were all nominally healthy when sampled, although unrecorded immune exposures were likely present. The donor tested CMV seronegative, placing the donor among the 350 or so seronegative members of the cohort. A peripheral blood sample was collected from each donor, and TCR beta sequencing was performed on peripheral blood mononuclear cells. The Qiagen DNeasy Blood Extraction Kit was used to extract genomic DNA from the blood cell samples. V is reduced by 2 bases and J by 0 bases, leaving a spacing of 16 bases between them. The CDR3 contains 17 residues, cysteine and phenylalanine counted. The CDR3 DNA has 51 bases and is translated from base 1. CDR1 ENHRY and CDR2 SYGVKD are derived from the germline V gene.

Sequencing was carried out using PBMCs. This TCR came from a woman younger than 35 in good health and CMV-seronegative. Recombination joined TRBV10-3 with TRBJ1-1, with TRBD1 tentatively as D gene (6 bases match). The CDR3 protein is CAISEPGTRRMNTEAFF. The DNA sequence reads TGTGCCATCAGTGAGCCCGGGACACGGAGAATGAACACTGAAGCTTTCTTT.